The next 17 T cell receptor beta chains were all read from a single sample in a study of T and B cells in COVID-19 patients (dated by TCRdb to 2020 to 2021). TCRdb shows the sequencer as Illumina MiSeq. Multiplex PCR with BIOMED2 TRB-A/B primer pools was used to amplify the TRB rearrangements. Through fastp at Q25 and MiXCR, TCRdb rebuilt clones from the public reads, retaining in-frame beta chains. CDR3 protein duplicates are merged, each entry listing the most common genes and DNA. The sample includes over 15,000 distinct CDR3 sequences, with around 35% observed a single time. The ten largest clonotypes hold about 15% of the sample. Genomic DNA extracted from blood was used in amounts of about 220-500 ng for amplification of TRB repertoires. Specimen: blood. The receptors stem from a human donor with active COVID-19.

This clonotype has only a few counts. V usage is TRBV6-5 and J usage is TRBJ2-1; 8 bases agree with TRBD2. From germline, CDR1 is MNHEY and CDR2 SVGAGI. This CDR3 is 13 amino acids long. V shed 8 bases, J shed 7 bases, and the junction held 7 bases outside the gene matches. CDR3 amino acids: CASRTSLGNEQFF. In DNA, the CDR3 is TGTGCCAGCCGGACTAGCCTGGGTAATGAGCAGTTCTTC.

The chain links TRBV5-6 to TRBJ2-1; 8 positions match TRBD1. This CDR3 region has 14 residues. From germline, CDR1 is SGHDT and CDR2 YYEEEE. Unmatched junction bases numbered 3, after V lost 4 bases and J lost 3 bases. CDR3 protein: CASSHRGYYNEQFF. CDR3 bases: TGTGCCAGCAGCCACAGGGGGTACTACAATGAGCAGTTCTTC.

A word on this clonotype: Possible read error: a much larger clone is one base away. The V and J genes are TRBV29-1 and TRBJ1-2; 9 nucleotides align to TRBD1. The germline CDR1 and CDR2 sequences are SQVTM and ANQGSEA. The V segment lost 4 bases and the J segment 9 bases; nucleotides outside the gene matches: 3. The CDR3 spans 11 residues. CDR3 amino acids: CSVGTGVSYTF. CDR3 DNA: TGCAGCGTTGGGACAGGGGTCAGCTACACCTTC.

V is TRBV20-1 and J is TRBJ2-1; weak D call: TRBD2 (6 bases). This CDR3 has 14 residues. Trimming removed 1 base at V and 10 bases at J, with 17 bases between. Germline assignment: CDR1 DFQATT and CDR2 SNEGSKA (reference sequence). CDR3 sequence: CSARGVGGVREQFF. The DNA for the CDR3 is TGCAGTGCTAGAGGGGTAGGAGGGGTGCGAGAGCAGTTCTTC.

Details on this clonotype: Relative to the germline gene, one junction end is altered; a read error may explain this. In DNA form, the CDR3 reads TGCGCCAGCAGCTTGCAGTCCAGCGGGGCTCGATTACAAGAGCAGTTCTTC. Its translation: CASSLQSSGARLQEQFF. The J gene is TRBJ2-1, the V gene TRBV5-5, with TRBD2 identical over 7 bases. The length of the CDR3 is 17 residues. CDR1 is SGHKS and CDR2 is YYEKEE in the germline V gene (reference sequence).

The DNA for the CDR3 is TGTGCCAGCAGCTTGGCCAATTTAAGGGATGACCAGTACTTC. This sequence encodes CASSLANLRDDQYF. The chain combines TRBV5-6 with TRBJ2-5, with D hard to call. V gave up 0 bases and J gave up 10 bases, with 16 bases separating them. Germline lookup yields CDR1 SGHDT and CDR2 YYEEEE. This CDR3 has 14 amino acids. The complete variable domain, with remaining parts taken from reference TRBV5-6 and TRBJ2-5, reads DAGVTQSPTHLIKTRGQQVTLRCSPKSGHDTVSWYQQALGQGPQFIFQYYEEEERQRGNFPDRFSGHQFPNYSSELNVNALLLGDSALYLCASSLANLRDDQYFGPGTRLLVL.

The chain has TRBV7-3 and TRBJ1-1, with a possible D match to TRBD1 (6 bases). The V gene lost 4 bases and the J gene lost 11 bases, with 20 bases spanning the gap. The CDR3 consists of 14 residues. Germline assignment: CDR1 SGHTA and CDR2 FQGTGA. The CDR3 DNA reads as TGTGCCAGCAGCTCGGCAGGGGCCGCAGGGCTCGCTTTCTTT. Translated: CASSSAGAAGLAFF.

J is TRBJ2-7 and V is TRBV24-1, with 12 bases lining up with TRBD2. Germline lookup yields CDR1 KGHDR and CDR2 SFDVKD. This CDR3 contains 16 residues. J gave up 6 bases and V 0 bases, and 5 bases lay outside the gene matches. CDR3 sequence reads: CATSDLGSSGGGEQYF. CDR3 in DNA: TGTGCCACCAGTGATTTGGGTTCTAGCGGGGGGGGCGAGCAGTACTTC.

This clonotype was observed a handful of times. This sequence joins TRBV27 and TRBJ1-1, with TRBD1 identical over 12 bases. This CDR3 contains 14 residues. The V and J ends lost 6 bases and 4 bases, in that order; junction bases with no gene match: 3. The germline CDR1 and CDR2 sequences are MNHEY and SMNVEV (reference sequence). The CDR3 DNA sequence: TGTGCCAGCAGCAGGGACAGGGGGCGCACTGAAGCTTTCTTT. Its translation is CASSRDRGRTEAFF.

This clonotype was seen a few times. The chain carries TRBV12-3 or TRBV12-4 and TRBJ2-1; D may be TRBD1 (6 bases). Trimming pared 0 bases from V and 6 bases from J, leaving 6 bases between. The CDR3 sequence is 13 residues long. CDR3 sequence: CASSLAGGNEQFF. Written as DNA, the CDR3 is TGTGCCAGCAGTTTAGCAGGGGGCAATGAGCAGTTCTTC.

The chain has TRBV19 and TRBJ2-5; 10 bases are shared with TRBD1. The germline V gene encodes CDR1 LNHDA and CDR2 SQIVND (reference sequence). The V and J ends lost 5 bases and 5 bases, in that order; junction bases with no gene match: 11. This CDR3 contains 16 residues. CDR3 nucleotide sequence: TGTGCCAGTAGTTCAAGAGGGACAGGGGCTTCGGAGACCCAGTACTTC. Protein: CASSSRGTGASETQYF. Complete variable domain (other parts from reference TRBV19 and TRBJ2-5): DGGITQSPKYLFRKEGQNVTLSCEQNLNHDAMYWYRQDPGQGLRLIYYSQIVNDFQKGDIAEGYSVSREKKESFPLTVTSAQKNPTAFYLCASSSRGTGASETQYFGPGTRLLVL.

To note about this clonotype: One junction end disagrees with the germline gene, perhaps due to a read error. Written as DNA, the CDR3 is TGTGCCCGCAGCATTAGCGGGGGGGCAGCAGATACGCAGTATTTT. Translating it yields CARSISGGAADTQYF. V gene TRBV7-3 combines with J gene TRBJ2-3, with 11 positions matching TRBD2. Germline V gives CDR1 SGHTA, CDR2 FQGTGA. The CDR3 is 15 amino acids.

The CDR3 spells CASSFSGGVETQYF. In DNA, the CDR3 is TGTGCCAGCAGCTTTAGCGGGGGGGTTGAGACCCAGTACTTC. The gene calls are TRBV13 and TRBJ2-5; 11 positions agree with TRBD2. After removal of 3 bases from V and 5 bases from J, the junction contained 2 bases not matched to a gene. This CDR3 is 14 amino acids long. CDR1 is PRHDT, CDR2 FYEKMQ, per germline (reference sequence).

The chain joins TRBV10-1 to TRBJ2-1, with 8 bases aligning to TRBD1. The CDR3 loop spans 15 amino acids. The trim removed 7 bases at V and 1 base at J, leaving 6 bases unmatched. Germline CDR1 reads WNHNN; CDR2 reads SYGVQD (reference sequence). CDR3 loop: CASIETGGSYNEQFF. The CDR3 region has the DNA TGCGCCAGCATTGAAACAGGGGGATCCTACAATGAGCAGTTCTTC.

The rearrangement links TRBV12-3 or TRBV12-4 to TRBJ2-7; a weak D match, TRBD1 (6 bases). The CDR3 length is 13 residues. V lost 6 bases and J lost 0, with 9 bases in between. CDR3 region: CASRDRSSYEQYF. In nucleotides, the CDR3 is TGTGCCAGCAGGGACAGAAGCTCCTACGAGCAGTACTTC.

The chain uses TRBV20-1 and TRBJ2-3; the match to TRBD2 covers 7 bases. CDR1 and CDR2 (germline): DFQATT, SNEGSKA (reference sequence). V was pared by 0 bases and J by 4 bases, with 4 bases of the junction left unmatched. The CDR3 consists of 14 residues. CDR3 nucleotides: TGCAGTGCTAGAGATGGGGCGGGGGCAGATACGCAGTATTTT. Translated, it gives CSARDGAGADTQYF.

In its sample, this clonotype is medium-sized. CDR3 protein: CASNQGYEQYF. The CDR3 DNA reads TGTGCCAGCAATCAGGGTTACGAGCAGTACTTC. The V call is TRBV6-5, the J call TRBJ2-7, with D perhaps TRBD1 (5 bases). Trimming left V 7 bases short and J 4 bases short, with 8 bases between. The length of the CDR3 is 11 residues. Germline CDR1 reads MNHEY; CDR2 reads SVGAGI.